Sequencing of this TCR beta chain was carried out in a study of neoadjuvant anti-PD-1 for oral cavity cancer. Trimming shortened V by 1 base and J by 1 base, and 8 bases separated the two germline ends. The CDR3 runs to 14 residues. CDR1 is SGHRS and CDR2 is YFSETQ in the germline V gene. Only in-frame clones appear in the TCRdb table, and some are missing; sequencing was by immunoSEQ multiplex PCR. The sample holds 55,000 to 75,000 clones, around 80% seen once. The rearrangement joins TRBV5-1 to TRBJ1-1, with D unclear. The specimen comprised PBMCs, sampled before nivolumab (anti-PD-1) treatment. This clonotype originated in a person aged 35-79 years with oral cavity squamous cell carcinoma. CDR3 sequence (DNA): TGCGCCAGCAGCTTGAAACCCGAGAACACTGAAGCTTTCTTT. It encodes CASSLKPENTEAFF.